The clone carrying this T cell receptor (beta chain) was observed at least ten times. The CDR3 covers 14 residues. Germline V gene lookup returns CDR1 MNHEY and CDR2 SVGEGT. The record originates from a study of T cells in Graves' hyperthyroidism and ophthalmopathy. TCR beta CDR3 sequences were amplified from RNA transcripts. First-round RT-PCR of the TCR CDR3 relied on the HTBI primer set. A single record per CDR3 protein comes from TCRdb applying MiXCR to the multiplex PCR reads. The sample shows under 300,000 distinct CDR3 sequences, 13% of them seen only once. This receptor was obtained from a woman in her 30s with Graves' hyperthyroidism that later progressed to Graves' ophthalmopathy. V is TRBV6-2 or TRBV6-3 and J is TRBJ2-5, with a weak D call TRBD2 (6 bases). The specimen was blood. CDR3 nucleotide sequence: TGTGACACAGGAGGGACGCAACCAGAGGAGACCCAGTACTTC. Encoded protein: CDTGGTQPEETQYF.